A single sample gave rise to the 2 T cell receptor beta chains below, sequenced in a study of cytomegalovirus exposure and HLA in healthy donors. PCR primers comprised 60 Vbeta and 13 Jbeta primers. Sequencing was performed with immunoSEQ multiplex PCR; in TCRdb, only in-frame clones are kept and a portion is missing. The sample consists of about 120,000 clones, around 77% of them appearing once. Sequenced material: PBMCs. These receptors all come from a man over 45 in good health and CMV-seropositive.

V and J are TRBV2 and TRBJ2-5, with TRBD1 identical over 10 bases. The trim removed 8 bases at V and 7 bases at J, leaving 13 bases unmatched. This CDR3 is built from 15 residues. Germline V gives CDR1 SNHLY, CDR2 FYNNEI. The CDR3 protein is CASGARDRGGGTQYF. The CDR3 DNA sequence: TGTGCCAGCGGGGCCCGGGACAGGGGAGGCGGGACCCAGTACTTC.

The CDR3 DNA reads TGTGCCAGCCTTAGACTAGCTGGATACAATGAGCAGTTCTTC. It yields the protein CASLRLAGYNEQFF. The chain uses TRBV2 and TRBJ2-1; 7 nucleotides line up with TRBD2. V lost 8 bases and J lost 4; bases outside the gene matches: 8. This CDR3 region has 14 residues. Germline V CDR1 and CDR2: SNHLY, FYNNEI.